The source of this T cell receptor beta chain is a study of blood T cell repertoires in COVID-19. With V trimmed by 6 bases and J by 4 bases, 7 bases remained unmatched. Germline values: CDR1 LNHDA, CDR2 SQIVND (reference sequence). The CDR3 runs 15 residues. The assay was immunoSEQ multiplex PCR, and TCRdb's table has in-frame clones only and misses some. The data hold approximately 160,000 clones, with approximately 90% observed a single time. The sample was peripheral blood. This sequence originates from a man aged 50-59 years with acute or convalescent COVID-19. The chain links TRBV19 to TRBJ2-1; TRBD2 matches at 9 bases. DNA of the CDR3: TGTGCCAGTAGCCTAGCGGGAACTTCTTACAATGAGCAGTTCTTC. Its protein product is CASSLAGTSYNEQFF. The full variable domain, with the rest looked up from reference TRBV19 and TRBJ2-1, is DGGITQSPKYLFRKEGQNVTLSCEQNLNHDAMYWYRQDPGQGLRLIYYSQIVNDFQKGDIAEGYSVSREKKESFPLTVTSAQKNPTAFYLCASSLAGTSYNEQFFGPGTRLTVL.